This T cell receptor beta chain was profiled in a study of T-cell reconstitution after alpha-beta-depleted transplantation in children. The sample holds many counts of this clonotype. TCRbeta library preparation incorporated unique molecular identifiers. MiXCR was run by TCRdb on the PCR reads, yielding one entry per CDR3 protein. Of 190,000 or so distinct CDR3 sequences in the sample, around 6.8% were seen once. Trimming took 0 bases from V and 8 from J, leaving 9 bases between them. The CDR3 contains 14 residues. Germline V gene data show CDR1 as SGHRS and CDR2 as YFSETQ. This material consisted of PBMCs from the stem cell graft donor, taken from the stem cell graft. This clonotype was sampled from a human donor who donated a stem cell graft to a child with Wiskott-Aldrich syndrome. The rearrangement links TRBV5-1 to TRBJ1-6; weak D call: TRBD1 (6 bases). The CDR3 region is CASSLEQGYSPLHF. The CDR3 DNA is TGCGCCAGCAGCTTGGAACAGGGTTATTCACCCCTCCACTTT. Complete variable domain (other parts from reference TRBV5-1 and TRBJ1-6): KAGVTQTPRYLIKTRGQQVTLSCSPISGHRSVSWYQQTPGQGLQFLFEYFSETQRNKGNFPGRFSGRQFSNSRSEMNVSTLELGDSALYLCASSLEQGYSPLHFGNGTRLTVT.